This T cell receptor (beta chain) came from a study of T cells after yellow fever vaccination. This clonotype has a handful of counts. This CDR3 has 17 residues. Unmatched junction bases numbered 11, after V lost 4 bases and J lost 4 bases. CDR1 is SGDLS, CDR2 YYNGEE, per germline. As TCR cDNA was made by 5'RACE template switching, a universal primer site and UMIs were added. TCRdb re-analysed the 5' RACE reads in MiXCR, keeping a single row per CDR3 protein. The sample includes hundreds of thousands of distinct CDR3 sequences, about a fifth of them seen just once. The sequenced sample was PBMCs, obtained more than 20 days after the first yellow fever vaccination. The origin of this receptor is a young man who received the YFV17D yellow fever vaccine. The rearrangement joins TRBV9 to TRBJ2-3, with 11 positions matching TRBD2. CDR3 DNA: TGTGCCAGCAGCCCGACACTAGCGGGGGTTCTTCCAGATACGCAGTATTTT. Its translation: CASSPTLAGVLPDTQYF. Using reference TRBV9 and TRBJ2-3 for the parts outside the CDR3, the full variable domain is DSGVTQTPKHLITATGQRVTLRCSPRSGDLSVYWYQQSLDQGLQFLIQYYNGEERAKGNILERFSAQQFPDLHSELNLSSLELGDSALYFCASSPTLAGVLPDTQYFGPGTRLTVL.